This is a list of T cell receptor beta chains from one sample in a study of Graves' ophthalmopathy and Graves' hyperthyroidism. TCRdb reanalysed the multiplex PCR reads using MiXCR and keeps one entry per CDR3 protein. The sample shows 680,000 or so distinct CDR3 sequences, about a fifth of them seen only once. The specimen sequenced was peripheral blood. These receptors came from a woman aged 18 to 35 with stable Graves' hyperthyroidism. Some clones in this sample may be carry-over from other donors' samples. Each CDR3 is given with its conserved first and last residue. The order of the fields is clone size, D gene, V gene, J gene, CDR3 DNA, CDR3 protein. D genes are given only for firm matches. The listing skips clone size in some rows; elsewhere it reads once, few, many or a size class.

>few|-|TRBV7-9|TRBJ2-2
TGTGCCAGCAGCACCACGGGGGCCGGGGAGCTGTTTTTT
CASSTTGAGELFF
>-|TRBD2|TRBV29-1|TRBJ2-7
TGCAGCGTCGGACTAGCGCCCTACGAGCAGTACTTC
CSVGLAPYEQYF
>many|-|TRBV7-2|TRBJ1-2
TGTGCCAGCAGCTTAGGTACTCTTTCCGAGAGAGGCTACACCTTC
CASSLGTLSERGYTF
>once|-|TRBV13|TRBJ2-5
TGTGCCAGCAGCACCGGGCGGGGCCTCCAAGAGACCCAGTACTTC
CASSTGRGLQETQYF
>few|TRBD1|TRBV11-2|TRBJ1-6
TGTGCCAGCAGCACGATTAACTACAGGGGCCCTCACTATAATTCACCCCTCCACTTT
CASSTINYRGPHYNSPLHF
>many|-|TRBV11-2|TRBJ1-3
TGTGCCAGCAGCCCCCTAGGCAGGGGTGGAAACACCATATATTTT
CASSPLGRGGNTIYF
>-|-|TRBV9|TRBJ2-2
TGTGCCAGCAGCGGAGAGGGGAGGGAGCTGTTTTTT
CASSGEGRELFF
>many|-|TRBV9|TRBJ1-5
TGTGCCAGCGGAGGAAGCAATCAGCCCCAGCATTTT
CASGGSNQPQHF
>-|TRBD2|TRBV20-1|TRBJ2-7
TGCAGTGCTAGAGATTGGCTAGCGGTCTCCTACGAGCAGTACTTC
CSARDWLAVSYEQYF
>-|-|TRBV27|TRBJ2-7
TGTGCCAGCCACGACAGCAATTCCTACGAGCAGTACTTC
CASHDSNSYEQYF
>many|-|TRBV6-1|TRBJ1-2
TGTGCCAGCAGTGTATCAGGGGTTGATGGCTACACCTTC
CASSVSGVDGYTF
>many|-|TRBV11-2|TRBJ1-3
TGTGCCAGCAGCTTAGGACAGGTCGGAAACACCATATATTTT
CASSLGQVGNTIYF
>many|-|TRBV6-5|TRBJ1-2
TGTGCCAGCAGTTCCCAGTACTATGGCTACACCTTC
CASSSQYYGYTF
>-|-|TRBV12-3/TRBV12-4|TRBJ1-2
TGTGCCAGCAGTTTTCTGGCTGGAGGAGATGGCTACACCTTC
CASSFLAGGDGYTF
>many|TRBD1|TRBV6-5|TRBJ1-1
TGTGCCAGCAGTTACTCTAGGGGGCGGGGGAATGAAGCTTTCTTT
CASSYSRGRGNEAFF
>many|TRBD1|TRBV6-5|TRBJ2-5
TGTGCCAGCAGTTCCACCGGGACAGGGGTATTGCAAGAGACCCAGTACTTC
CASSSTGTGVLQETQYF
>many|TRBD2|TRBV20-1|TRBJ2-2
TGCAGTGCTAGAGATTACGGGGGCGGGAGGTTGAACACCGGGGAGCTGTTTTTT
CSARDYGGGRLNTGELFF
>many|TRBD1|TRBV29-1|TRBJ1-1
TGCAGCGCCTCGGGACAGGGGATGGAAGCTTTCTTT
CSASGQGMEAFF
>few|TRBD1|TRBV3-1|TRBJ2-2
TGTGCCAGCCGTCCGGGACAGGGGATTGCGGAGCTGTTTTTT
CASRPGQGIAELFF
>many|-|TRBV6-4|TRBJ1-1
TGTGCCAGCAGTGACTCATTTGGGATAATGAACACTGAAGCTTTCTTT
CASSDSFGIMNTEAFF
>many|-|TRBV19|TRBJ2-2
TGTGCCAGTAGTAAAGGATTCTACACCGGGGAGCTGTTTTTT
CASSKGFYTGELFF
>few|-|TRBV12-3/TRBV12-4|TRBJ1-2
TGTGCCAGCAGGGGACGGGAACCAAGCTACACCTTC
CASRGREPSYTF
>many|TRBD1|TRBV5-1|TRBJ2-7
TGCGCCAGCAGCTTTAGGACAGGGCATGAGCAGTACTTC
CASSFRTGHEQYF
>-|TRBD1|TRBV20-1|TRBJ2-5
TGCAGTGCTAGAGATAACAGGGGGCTGGAGACCCAGTACTTC
CSARDNRGLETQYF
>-|TRBD1|TRBV2|TRBJ1-2
TGTGCCAGCACCGATCCTACCCAGGGGGTAGACTATGGCTACACCTTC
CASTDPTQGVDYGYTF
>few|-|TRBV29-1|TRBJ1-5
TGCAGCGTTGAAGAAATCCCCCGGACTTTATATAGCAATCAGCCCCAGCATTTT
CSVEEIPRTLYSNQPQHF
>many|-|TRBV10-2|TRBJ1-6
TGCGCCAGCAGTGACCCAAATTCACCCCTCCACTTT
CASSDPNSPLHF
>-|-|TRBV7-3|TRBJ1-1
TGTGCCAGCAGCACAGACCGGGACGGGTACATGAACACTGAAGCTTTCTTT
CASSTDRDGYMNTEAFF
>many|-|TRBV6-5|TRBJ2-2
TGTGCCAGCAAGTCAGGGAGGAACACCGGGGAGCTGTTTTTT
CASKSGRNTGELFF
>many|-|TRBV2|TRBJ2-5
TGTGCCAGCAGTGTAGCAGTGAGCCAAGAGACCCAGTACTTC
CASSVAVSQETQYF
>many|-|TRBV20-1|TRBJ1-3
TGCAGTGCCCATTCGGGCTCCTCTGGAAACACCATATATTTT
CSAHSGSSGNTIYF
>-|TRBD1|TRBV28|TRBJ2-7
TGTGCCAGCAGTCGTCAAGCAGGAGGGACAGGGGTCTACGAGCAGTACTTC
CASSRQAGGTGVYEQYF
>few|-|TRBV9|TRBJ1-1
TGTGCCAGCAGCGCCCGGGACTCCACTGAAGCTTTCTTT
CASSARDSTEAFF
>many|-|TRBV5-1|TRBJ1-5
TGCGCCAGCAGATGGGGGGACAATCAGCCCCAGCATTTT
CASRWGDNQPQHF
>many|TRBD1|TRBV5-1|TRBJ1-5
TGCGCCAGCAGCTTAGGGGCAGGGGGTATCAATCAGCCCCAGCATTTT
CASSLGAGGINQPQHF
>many|-|TRBV6-5|TRBJ1-5
TGTGCCAGCACTTCCGAGAAACAAAATCAGCCCCAGCATTTT
CASTSEKQNQPQHF
>few|TRBD2|TRBV12-3/TRBV12-4|TRBJ2-7
TGTGCCAGCAGTTTAGCCGGGAGGAGGTCCTACGAGCAGTACTTC
CASSLAGRRSYEQYF
>-|TRBD1|TRBV29-1|TRBJ1-5
TGCAGCGTTTCCCTGGGACAGAGCAATCAGCCCCAGCATTTT
CSVSLGQSNQPQHF
>many|TRBD1|TRBV24-1|TRBJ2-7
TGTGCCACCAGTGACCCAACCCGGACAGGGAACGAGCAGTACTTC
CATSDPTRTGNEQYF
>few|TRBD1|TRBV6-5|TRBJ2-7
TGTGCCACCACTTACGGGACAGACTTCTACGAGCAGTACTTC
CATTYGTDFYEQYF